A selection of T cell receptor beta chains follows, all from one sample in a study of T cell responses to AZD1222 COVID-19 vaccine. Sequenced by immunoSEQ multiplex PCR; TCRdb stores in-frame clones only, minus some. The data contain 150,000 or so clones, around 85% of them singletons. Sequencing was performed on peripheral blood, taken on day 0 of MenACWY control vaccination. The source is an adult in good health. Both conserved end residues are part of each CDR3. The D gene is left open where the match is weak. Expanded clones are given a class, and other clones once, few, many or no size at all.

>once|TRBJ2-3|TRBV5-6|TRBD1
CASSFGDRVSDTQYF
TGTGCCAGCAGCTTCGGGGACAGGGTATCAGATACGCAGTATTTT
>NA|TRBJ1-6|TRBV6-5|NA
CASSWNRASPLHF
TGTGCCAGCAGTTGGAACAGGGCTTCACCCCTCCACTTT
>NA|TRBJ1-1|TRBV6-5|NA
CASSYRPANTEAFF
TGTGCCAGCAGTTACCGACCGGCCAACACTGAAGCTTTCTTT
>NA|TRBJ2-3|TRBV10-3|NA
CAISESKADTQYF
TGTGCCATCAGTGAGTCGAAGGCAGATACGCAGTATTTT
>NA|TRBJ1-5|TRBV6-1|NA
CASSEWQAHSNQPQHF
TGTGCCAGCAGTGAATGGCAGGCCCATAGCAATCAGCCCCAGCATTTT
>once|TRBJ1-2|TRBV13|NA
CASSLTGFWGYTF
TGTGCCAGCAGCTTAACAGGGTTTTGGGGCTACACCTTC
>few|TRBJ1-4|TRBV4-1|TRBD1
CASSQPFDRGGEKLFF
TGCGCCAGCAGCCAACCTTTCGACAGGGGGGGCGAAAAACTGTTTTTT
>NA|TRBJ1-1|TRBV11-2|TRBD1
CASSASGGRNTEAFF
TGTGCCAGCAGCGCCTCAGGGGGGAGAAACACTGAAGCTTTCTTT
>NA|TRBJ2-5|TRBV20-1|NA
CSAEVQETQYF
TGCAGTGCTGAAGTCCAAGAGACCCAGTACTTC
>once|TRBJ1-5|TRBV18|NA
CASSPNTGRDQPQHF
TGTGCCAGCTCACCAAACACAGGGCGGGATCAGCCCCAGCATTTT
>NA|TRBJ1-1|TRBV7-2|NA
CASSLHLTGNTEAFF
TGTGCCAGCAGCTTACATTTGACAGGTAACACTGAAGCTTTCTTT
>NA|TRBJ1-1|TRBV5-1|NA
CASRALSVNPMNTEAFF
TGCGCCAGCAGAGCATTATCCGTAAACCCAATGAACACTGAAGCTTTCTTT
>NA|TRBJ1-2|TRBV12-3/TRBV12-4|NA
CASSLARPGGYTF
TGTGCCAGCAGTTTAGCGCGCCCCGGAGGCTACACCTTC
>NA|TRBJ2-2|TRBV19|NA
CASRVGFGYRENTGELFF
TGTGCCAGTAGAGTCGGATTCGGGTACAGGGAGAACACCGGGGAGCTGTTTTTT
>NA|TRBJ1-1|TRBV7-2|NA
CASSIREGTAFF
TGTGCCAGCAGCATTCGGGAGGGGACAGCTTTCTTT
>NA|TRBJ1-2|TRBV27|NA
CASSWGHTSYGYTF
TGTGCCAGCAGTTGGGGGCACACCAGCTATGGCTACACCTTC
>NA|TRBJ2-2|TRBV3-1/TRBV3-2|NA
CASSQLAGGELFF
TGTGCCAGCAGCCAACTAGCTGGTGGGGAGCTGTTTTTT
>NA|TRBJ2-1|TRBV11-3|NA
CASSLGSLDEQFF
TGTGCCAGCAGCTTAGGATCGTTGGATGAGCAGTTCTTC